These T cell receptor beta chains were read from a single sample in a study of blood T cells in healthy people across ages. TCRdb reanalysed the 5' RACE reads using MiXCR and keeps one entry per CDR3 protein. The sample records 1.2 million to 1.5 million distinct CDR3 sequences, about 40% being singletons. Sequences were obtained from blood. The receptor source for this set is a woman between 18 and 29 years old in good health. CDR3s leave out the opening cysteine and the closing phenylalanine or tryptophan.

V	J	length	CDR3
TRBV4-1	TRBJ2-1	13	ASSHPGLARNEQF
TRBV27	TRBJ2-7	11	ASSLRGLEEQY
TRBV5-1	TRBJ2-3	15	ASSLAVGLLGADTQY
TRBV5-8	TRBJ2-2	17	ASSLLSAPGQGLTGELF
TRBV20-1	TRBJ1-6	12	SARVQGGNSPLH
TRBV20-1	TRBJ2-7	9	SAQLSVEQY
TRBV7-9	NA	13	ASSPGLVGYNEQY
TRBV5-1	TRBJ2-1	14	ASSLLRGLAANEQF
TRBV7-8	TRBJ2-5	14	ASILGLAGGRETQY
TRBV11-2	TRBJ2-1	16	ASSFLAGVLRSYNEQF
TRBV7-9	TRBJ1-1	10	ASTEMNTEAF
TRBV5-1	TRBJ1-2	14	ASSFKQYALPRRYT
TRBV4-1	TRBJ1-6	14	ASSQVHGQYNSPLH
TRBV6-6	TRBJ1-4	10	ASSRLGEKLF